This record concerns one TCR beta chain sequence. The antigen remains unidentified. Germline CDR1 and CDR2: LNHDA and SQIVND (reference sequence). Trimming pared 5 bases from V and 0 bases from J, leaving 5 bases between. The length of the CDR3 is 14 residues. The data derive from a study of T cell responses to AZD1222 COVID-19 vaccine. Study-level information: Second doses that came at about 4 or about 12 weeks were put together.

Regarding the study as a whole: Only a handful of AZD1222 recipients were seropositive at baseline. Spike-specific TCR breadth and depth grew following two AZD1222 doses. Clonal diversity may have been underestimated, and the donors were mostly white British, with more females than males.

Produced via immunoSEQ multiplex PCR; TCRdb's table is partial and in-frame only. The table has approximately 150,000 clones, 80% to 95% seen once. Sequenced material: peripheral blood, taken on day 0 of AZD1222 vaccination. The TCR sequence derives from an adult in good health. The chain combines TRBV19 with TRBJ2-6, with D unresolved. The DNA of the CDR3 is TGTGCCAGTAGTCCGGGCTCTGGGGCCAACGTCCTGACTTTC. Amino acids: CASSPGSGANVLTF.